This T cell receptor (beta chain) was sequenced in a study of T cells in Graves' hyperthyroidism and ophthalmopathy. This clonotype was picked up a small number of times. Its antigen is as yet unknown. Criteria for exclusion of patients were uncontrolled infection, other autoimmune disease, pregnancy or lactation. Study-wide points: Blood shared most expanded thyroid clonotypes above 0.001.

Germline CDR1 reads SQVTM; CDR2 reads ANQGSEA. This CDR3 region has 13 residues. The germline V and J ends were trimmed by 5 bases and 4 bases, with 15 bases remaining between them. There were TCR beta CDR3 regions amplified from RNA transcripts. Initially, a first-round RT-PCR of the TCR CDR3 employed the HTBI primer set. TCRdb reanalysed the multiplex PCR reads using MiXCR and keeps one entry per CDR3 protein. The data show about 380,000 distinct CDR3 sequences, roughly 14% seen once. The rearrangement uses TRBV29-1 and TRBJ2-7; D may be TRBD2 (6 bases). The clonotype originates from a man between 25 and 39 years old with Graves' hyperthyroidism that later progressed to Graves' ophthalmopathy. Sequencing was done on a sample of blood. CDR3 coding DNA: TGCAGCGTTTCGACGGGGGACGGGTACGAGCAGTACTTC. The encoded protein is CSVSTGDGYEQYF.